These 6 T cell receptor beta chains were sequenced from one sample in a study of identical twins. TCRdb re-derived calls from the 5' RACE reads in MiXCR, one entry per CDR3 protein. Found here are fewer than 650,000 distinct CDR3 sequences, 7.1% of them singletons; the top ten hold about 1.6%. This sample was shared with a second study, whose subject was yellow fever vaccine responses in identical twins.

The sample was PBMCs. The receptors stem from a woman between 18 and 29 years old in good health.

This chain links TRBV10-2 with TRBJ2-5; 9 bases align to TRBD1. CDR1 WSHSY and CDR2 SAAADI come from the germline V gene. The V gene end was trimmed by 6 bases and the J gene end by 5 bases; junction bases not matched to a gene: 4. This CDR3 is 13 amino acids long. CDR3 in DNA: TGCGCCAGCAGACAGGGGGCATGGGAGACCCAGTACTTC. This codes for CASRQGAWETQYF.

This clonotype was seen at least ten times. CDR3 in amino acids: CASRKGTSGADTQYF. DNA of the CDR3: TGCGCCAGCAGAAAGGGGACTAGCGGCGCAGATACGCAGTATTTT. V is TRBV5-1 and J is TRBJ2-3; 11 nucleotides align to TRBD2. V trimming: 5 bases; J trimming: 4 bases; junction bases outside the gene matches: 6. CDR1 is SGHRS, CDR2 YFSETQ, per germline. The CDR3 extends over 15 amino acids.

This clonotype has ten or more counts. V and J are TRBV5-1 and TRBJ1-1; TRBD1 is a possible D gene (5 bases). CDR3 length: 15 residues. V lost 6 bases and J lost 0, with 15 bases in between. Per the germline V gene, CDR1 is SGHRS and CDR2 is YFSETQ. In nucleotides, the CDR3 is TGCGCCAGCACCCCGCGGGGGGGAATGAACACTGAAGCTTTCTTT. This codes for CASTPRGGMNTEAFF.

CDR3 residues: CAISEASGRNTDTQYF. CDR3 sequence (DNA): TGTGCCATCAGTGAAGCTAGCGGGAGAAACACAGATACGCAGTATTTT. This chain uses TRBV10-3 with TRBJ2-3, with TRBD2 matching over 10 bases. The junction had 5 bases not matched to a gene; V was cut back by 3 bases and J by 2 bases. The CDR3 extends over 16 amino acids. In germline, CDR1 is ENHRY, CDR2 SYGVKD.

This clonotype was recorded at least ten times. This chain links TRBV4-1 with TRBJ2-1; D is possibly TRBD2 (5 bases). The length of the CDR3 is 16 residues. V was shortened by 0 bases and J by 0 bases, with 9 bases between the two germline ends. Germline V gene sequence: CDR1 MGHRA, CDR2 YSYEKL. The CDR3 DNA reads TGCGCCAGCAGCCAAGACGCGGGCTACTCCTACAATGAGCAGTTCTTC. This gives the protein CASSQDAGYSYNEQFF.

At least ten counts were recorded for this clonotype. The chain has TRBV21-1 and TRBJ1-5; the table's D call of TRBD1 was not tested on the DNA. TRBV21-1 is reported as a pseudogene. The CDR3 contains 15 residues. This CDR3 is CASSKLDRGHQPQHF. The CDR3 region has the DNA TGTGCCAGCAGCAAACTGGACAGGGGGCATCAGCCCCAGCATTTT.